Listed below are T cell receptor beta chains from one sample, sequenced in a study of blood T cell repertoires in COVID-19. The table came from immunoSEQ multiplex PCR; TCRdb's copy has only in-frame clones and leaves some out. The sample has about 250,000 clones, 65% to 90% seen once. Sequencing was carried out using peripheral blood. The source of these receptors is an elderly woman with active or convalescent COVID-19. CDR3s include the opening cysteine and the closing phenylalanine or tryptophan. The D gene is left open where the match is weak. Clone size appears in some rows only: once, few, many, or a class for an expanded clone.

clone_size	v_call	j_call	cdr3_length	d_call	cdr3_nt	cdr3_aa
.	TRBV7-9	TRBJ2-5	18	TRBD2	TGTGCCAGCAGCTTAGATTTTATGGCTAGCGGGTCTCAAGAGACCCAGTACTTC	CASSLDFMASGSQETQYF
.	TRBV19	TRBJ1-2	18	TRBD1	TGTGCCAGTAGGCACCAACAGGGACAGGGGGCGCGGGGCTATGGCTACACCTTC	CASRHQQGQGARGYGYTF
.	TRBV28	TRBJ2-5	13	TRBD1	TGTGCCAGCAGTTGGACAGGGAGAGAGACCCAGTACTTC	CASSWTGRETQYF
.	TRBV30	TRBJ1-1	12	TRBD1	TGTGCCTGGAGGCTGACAGGGACTGAAGCTTTCTTT	CAWRLTGTEAFF
.	TRBV6-2/TRBV6-3	TRBJ2-7	13	.	TGTGCCAGCAGTTTCCGGTCCGTCGGCGAGCAGTACTTC	CASSFRSVGEQYF
.	TRBV5-1	TRBJ2-5	13	.	TGCGCCAGCAGCTTGGCAAACCAAGAGACCCAGTACTTC	CASSLANQETQYF
.	TRBV27	TRBJ2-5	15	.	TGTGCCAGCAGTACGGAAGGGAGAAATCGAGAGACCCAGTACTTC	CASSTEGRNRETQYF
.	TRBV5-5	TRBJ1-1	13	TRBD1	TGTGCCAGCAGCTGGGACAGTAACACTGAAGCTTTCTTT	CASSWDSNTEAFF
.	TRBV19	TRBJ1-6	15	.	TGTGCCAGTAGTATGTACGGGGGAAGTAATTCACCCCTCCACTTT	CASSMYGGSNSPLHF
.	TRBV11-2	TRBJ1-1	13	.	TGTGCCAGCACCCCCGTCCAGGGTGAGAGGGCTTTCTTT	CASTPVQGERAFF
.	TRBV29-1	TRBJ2-1	15	.	TGCAGCGTTGAAGAACCTTTAAGGAGCTACAATGAGCAGTTCTTC	CSVEEPLRSYNEQFF
.	TRBV24-1	TRBJ2-2	15	TRBD2	TGTGCCACGGGACGGGGGGGAGCGTACACCGGGGAGCTGTTTTTT	CATGRGGAYTGELFF
.	TRBV2	TRBJ1-5	12	.	TGTGCCAGCAGTGAAGACGTCGGGCCCCAGCATTTT	CASSEDVGPQHF
.	TRBV6-6	TRBJ1-2	13	.	TGTGCGCACAGTTCAAGGGGTAACTATGGCTACACCTTC	CAHSSRGNYGYTF
.	TRBV19	TRBJ1-5	14	.	TGTGCCAGTAGCTTGGGGGGGTTAGGGCAGCCCCAGCATTTT	CASSLGGLGQPQHF
.	TRBV19	TRBJ2-1	16	.	TGTGCCAGTAGTATAGCGGGTCGGAGCTCCTACAATGAGCAGTTCTTC	CASSIAGRSSYNEQFF
.	TRBV5-1	TRBJ1-6	15	.	TGCGCCAGCAGCTTGGAGGGGGGGCTGGGTTCACCCCTCCACTTT	CASSLEGGLGSPLHF
.	TRBV2	TRBJ1-6	15	TRBD1	TGTGCCAGCATTTCGGACAGGGCTGGTAATTCACCCCTCCACTTT	CASISDRAGNSPLHF
.	TRBV6-6	TRBJ1-1	15	TRBD1	TGTGCCAGCAGTCCCGGGGACAGGAGAAACACTGAAGCTTTCTTT	CASSPGDRRNTEAFF
.	TRBV4-2	TRBJ2-3	16	TRBD2	TGTGCCAGCAGCCAAGCGGGGGGGCAGAGCACAGATACGCAGTATTTT	CASSQAGGQSTDTQYF
.	TRBV10-1	TRBJ2-1	13	.	TGCGCCAGCAGTGGATCATTGTTCGGTGAGCAGTTCTTC	CASSGSLFGEQFF
once	TRBV15	TRBJ2-3	16	.	TGTGCCACCAGCAGTGCCGGGGTCGGGGGCACAGATACGCAGTATTTT	CATSSAGVGGTDTQYF
once	TRBV24-1	TRBJ2-3	16	TRBD1	TGTGCCACCAGTGATTTCGGACAGGGTAGAACAGATACGCAGTATTTT	CATSDFGQGRTDTQYF
.	TRBV5-1	TRBJ2-2	13	.	TGCGCCAGCAAGGCCCAGGAAGCCGGGGAGCTGTTTTTT	CASKAQEAGELFF
.	TRBV11-2	TRBJ2-1	15	.	TGTGCCAGCAGCTTTAGAGCACGCTCCTACAATGAGCAGTTCTTC	CASSFRARSYNEQFF
.	TRBV19	TRBJ2-1	15	.	TGTGCCAGTAGGATGACTGCGTACTTATACAATGAGCAGTTCTTC	CASRMTAYLYNEQFF
.	TRBV5-8	TRBJ2-7	14	.	TGTGCCAGCAGCTTGACAGGTCTGGGGAACGAGCAGTACTTC	CASSLTGLGNEQYF
once	TRBV5-1	TRBJ2-1	11	.	TGCGCCAGCAGCGAAACTAGAGAGCAGTTCTTC	CASSETREQFF
.	TRBV5-1	TRBJ2-7	15	TRBD1	TGCGCCAGCAGCTTATCCGGGACAGGGCTGAACGAGCAGTACTTC	CASSLSGTGLNEQYF
.	TRBV2	TRBJ1-2	14	.	TGTGCCAGCAGTGAAATCGGTCGTCGGGGAGGCTACACCTTC	CASSEIGRRGGYTF
.	TRBV9	TRBJ2-1	15	TRBD2	TGTGCCAGCAGTCCCGGGACTACCCTGGGCAATGAGCAGTTCTTC	CASSPGTTLGNEQFF
.	TRBV6-1	TRBJ1-1	15	.	TGTGCCAGCAGTGAGAGCATTTACGGGGATACTGAAGCTTTCTTT	CASSESIYGDTEAFF
.	TRBV11-2	TRBJ2-5	15	TRBD1	TGTGCCAGCAGCAGGACAGGGGCGGACTGGGAGACCCAGTACTTC	CASSRTGADWETQYF
.	TRBV5-5	TRBJ1-2	15	.	TGTGCCAGCAGCGTGGGACATCTGGCTAACTATGGCTACACCTTC	CASSVGHLANYGYTF
once	TRBV2	TRBJ1-5	13	.	TGTGCCAGCCAGGTTGATAGCAATCAGCCCCAGCATTTT	CASQVDSNQPQHF
.	TRBV4-2	TRBJ2-7	14	TRBD2	TGTGCCAGCAGCCAAGATGCCGCTAGCGGGCATCAGTACTTC	CASSQDAASGHQYF
.	TRBV6-6	TRBJ2-7	21	TRBD1	TGTGCCAGCAGCACCAACAGGAGGCCGGGACAGGGAGGCTACGCCGGCTACGAGCAGTACTTC	CASSTNRRPGQGGYAGYEQYF
.	TRBV29-1	TRBJ1-2	12	.	TGCAGCGTTGATTCCATCGGGTATGGCTACACCTTC	CSVDSIGYGYTF